These T cell receptor beta chains were read from a single sample in a study of blood T cell repertoires in COVID-19. Assay used: immunoSEQ multiplex PCR; TCRdb lists only in-frame clones, some missing. The repertoire holds 150,000 to 200,000 clones, with approximately 87% as singletons. Sequencing was performed on peripheral blood. The receptors shown here come from a woman aged 70-85 years with acute or convalescent COVID-19. The CDR3 runs from the conserved cysteine through the conserved F or W. D genes are given only for firm matches. The size of a clone is reported for some rows only, either as once, few or many, or as a class for expanded clones.

.,.,TRBV4-2,15,TRBJ1-3,CASSQGADSGNTIYF,TGTGCCAGCAGCCAAGGGGCAGATTCTGGAAACACCATATATTTT
TRBD1,.,TRBV5-1,15,TRBJ2-2,CASSSGTANTGELFF,TGCGCCAGCAGCTCCGGGACAGCAAACACCGGGGAGCTGTTTTTT
.,.,TRBV27,15,TRBJ1-3,CASSPGQYSGNTIYF,TGTGCCAGCAGTCCTGGACAGTACTCTGGAAACACCATATATTTT
.,.,TRBV6-5,13,TRBJ1-5,CASTLGDRQPQHF,TGTGCCAGCACGTTAGGGGATCGTCAGCCCCAGCATTTT
TRBD2,.,TRBV18,17,TRBJ2-1,CASSRLEVAGGRNEQFF,TGTGCCAGCTCACGACTCGAGGTAGCGGGAGGAAGAAATGAGCAGTTCTTC
.,.,TRBV15,16,TRBJ2-2,CATSRPARGNTGELFF,TGTGCCACCAGCAGACCCGCCAGGGGAAACACCGGGGAGCTGTTTTTT
TRBD1,.,TRBV7-8,18,TRBJ1-6,CASSLPPGQGRDNSPLHF,TGTGCCAGCAGCTTACCCCCGGGACAGGGTCGGGATAATTCACCCCTCCACTTT
TRBD2,.,TRBV3-1/TRBV3-2,14,TRBJ2-1,CASSWTSRVDEQFF,TGTGCCAGCAGCTGGACTAGCCGTGTCGATGAGCAGTTCTTC
.,.,TRBV4-3,15,TRBJ2-7,CASSQALDRLYEQYF,TGCGCCAGCAGCCAAGCACTGGACAGACTCTACGAGCAGTACTTC
.,.,TRBV4-3,17,TRBJ1-5,CASSQDPQSGSNQPQHF,TGCGCCAGCAGCCAAGATCCCCAGTCAGGGAGCAATCAGCCCCAGCATTTT
.,.,TRBV7-2,14,TRBJ2-7,CASSPIKGGYEQYF,TGTGCCAGCAGCCCAATAAAAGGGGGCTACGAGCAGTACTTC
.,.,TRBV28,11,TRBJ2-7,CASSFLHEQYF,TGTGCCAGCAGTTTCCTCCACGAGCAGTACTTC
.,.,TRBV5-4,13,TRBJ1-2,CASSLYGDYGYTF,TGTGCCAGCAGCTTGTACGGGGACTATGGCTACACCTTC
.,.,TRBV6-2/TRBV6-3,17,TRBJ2-4,CASSYAGALPTKNIQYF,TGTGCCAGCAGTTACGCGGGGGCGCTTCCGACCAAAAACATTCAGTACTTC
TRBD2,few,TRBV27,16,TRBJ2-1,CASSAPGLAYVNEQFF,TGTGCCAGCAGTGCTCCGGGACTAGCGTACGTCAATGAGCAGTTCTTC
.,.,TRBV27,15,TRBJ1-3,CASSQYGAGRNTIYF,TGTGCCAGCAGCCAATATGGGGCCGGGAGGAACACCATATATTTT
TRBD1,.,TRBV5-1,14,TRBJ1-2,CASSVGQANYGYTF,TGCGCCAGCAGCGTGGGACAGGCTAACTATGGCTACACCTTC
.,.,TRBV5-6,14,TRBJ2-7,CASSGRYISYEQYF,TGTGCCAGCAGCGGGAGATACATTTCCTACGAGCAGTACTTC
TRBD1,.,TRBV19,15,TRBJ2-5,CASSSRGGAGETQYF,TGTGCCAGTAGCTCACGAGGGGGCGCCGGAGAGACCCAGTACTTC
TRBD1,.,TRBV2,14,TRBJ1-5,CASKGQGGNQPQHF,TGTGCCAGTAAAGGACAGGGTGGCAATCAGCCCCAGCATTTT
.,.,TRBV19,17,TRBJ1-4,CASSRVLRETANEKLFF,TGTGCCAGTAGTCGAGTACTAAGGGAGACGGCTAATGAAAAACTGTTTTTT
.,.,TRBV25-1,14,TRBJ1-2,CASSELRGYYGYTF,TGTGCCAGCAGTGAGCTCAGGGGTTACTATGGCTACACCTTC
.,.,TRBV9,13,TRBJ1-5,CASSPVGNQPQHF,TGTGCCAGCAGCCCGGTGGGCAATCAGCCCCAGCATTTT
.,.,TRBV4-2,14,TRBJ2-1,CASSQDGLYWEQFF,TGTGCCAGCAGCCAAGATGGTCTTTACTGGGAGCAGTTCTTC
.,.,TRBV6-1,13,TRBJ1-5,CASSEVRGQPQHF,TGTGCCAGCAGTGAGGTCAGAGGCCAGCCCCAGCATTTT
TRBD1,.,TRBV5-1,15,TRBJ2-5,CASSLGDRGAGTQYF,TGCGCCAGCAGCTTGGGGGACAGGGGGGCCGGGACCCAGTACTTC
.,.,TRBV30,13,TRBJ1-2,CAWIYTGGGGYTF,TGTGCCTGGATTTACACGGGGGGCGGGGGCTACACCTTC
.,.,TRBV5-1,15,TRBJ1-1,CASSLWAGVNTEAFF,TGCGCCAGCAGCTTGTGGGCAGGGGTAAACACTGAAGCTTTCTTT
.,.,TRBV12-5,14,TRBJ1-3,CASGLSGSGNTIYF,TGTGCTAGTGGTCTTTCGGGCTCTGGAAACACCATATATTTT
TRBD1,.,TRBV5-8,16,TRBJ1-4,CASSPPPGTGFEKLFF,TGTGCCAGCAGCCCGCCGCCCGGGACAGGGTTCGAAAAACTGTTTTTT
TRBD2,.,TRBV19,15,TRBJ2-3,CASSGSGRRADTQYF,TGTGCCAGTAGTGGAAGCGGGAGGAGGGCAGATACGCAGTATTTT
.,once,TRBV30,11,TRBJ1-2,CAWSVQYGYTF,TGTGCCTGGAGTGTACAGTATGGCTACACCTTC
.,.,TRBV5-5,11,TRBJ1-1,CASSSQVEAFF,TGTGCCAGCAGCTCACAGGTTGAAGCTTTCTTT
.,.,TRBV30,16,TRBJ1-3,CAWSTGTPYSGNTIYF,TGTGCCTGGAGTACGGGGACACCCTACTCTGGAAACACCATATATTTT
.,.,TRBV19,14,TRBJ1-5,CASSIGGTGQPQHF,TGTGCCAGTAGTATTGGAGGGACGGGGCAGCCCCAGCATTTT
.,.,TRBV14,14,TRBJ2-5,CASSQWSQQETQYF,TGTGCCAGCAGCCAATGGTCACAGCAAGAGACCCAGTACTTC
.,once,TRBV18,13,TRBJ1-2,CASSPPAGFGYTF,TGTGCCAGCTCACCACCCGCAGGGTTTGGCTACACCTTC
.,.,TRBV11-2,13,TRBJ1-1,CASSPRVRTEAFF,TGTGCCAGCAGCCCCCGCGTCCGAACTGAAGCTTTCTTT
TRBD1,.,TRBV19,14,TRBJ2-1,CASMQTGGDNEQFF,TGTGCCAGTATGCAGACAGGGGGGGACAATGAGCAGTTCTTC
.,.,TRBV9,16,TRBJ1-4,CASSVQAKVTNEKLFF,TGTGCCAGCAGCGTACAGGCCAAAGTTACAAATGAAAAACTGTTTTTT
TRBD1,.,TRBV7-9,16,TRBJ1-1,CASSPTSTGGNTEAFF,TGTGCCAGCAGCCCTACATCGACAGGGGGCAACACTGAAGCTTTCTTT
.,.,TRBV7-6,15,TRBJ1-6,CASSLKGAQNSPLHF,TGTGCCAGCAGCTTAAAAGGGGCGCAAAATTCACCCCTCCACTTT
.,.,TRBV11-2,15,TRBJ2-5,CASSLGTLYQETQYF,TGTGCCAGCAGCTTAGGTACTCTTTATCAAGAGACCCAGTACTTC
TRBD1,.,TRBV19,14,TRBJ2-1,CASSMLGTGGKQFF,TGTGCCAGTAGTATGCTTGGGACAGGGGGCAAGCAGTTCTTC
.,.,TRBV5-1,14,TRBJ2-1,CASSSGQNYNEQFF,TGCGCCAGCAGCTCCGGACAGAATTACAATGAGCAGTTCTTC
TRBD1,.,TRBV5-1,16,TRBJ1-2,CASKDLGQPANYGYTF,TGCGCCAGCAAGGATCTGGGACAGCCAGCTAACTATGGCTACACCTTC
.,.,TRBV9,15,TRBJ1-6,CASSVWGGVNSPLHF,TGTGCCAGCAGCGTATGGGGAGGCGTGAATTCACCCCTCCACTTT
.,.,TRBV4-2,15,TRBJ1-2,CASSQDLDRNYGYTF,TGTGCCAGCAGCCAAGACTTGGACAGAAACTATGGCTACACCTTC
TRBD2,.,TRBV5-4,16,TRBJ2-1,CASSPPSGPSYNEQFF,TGTGCCAGCAGTCCCCCTAGCGGACCCTCCTACAATGAGCAGTTCTTC